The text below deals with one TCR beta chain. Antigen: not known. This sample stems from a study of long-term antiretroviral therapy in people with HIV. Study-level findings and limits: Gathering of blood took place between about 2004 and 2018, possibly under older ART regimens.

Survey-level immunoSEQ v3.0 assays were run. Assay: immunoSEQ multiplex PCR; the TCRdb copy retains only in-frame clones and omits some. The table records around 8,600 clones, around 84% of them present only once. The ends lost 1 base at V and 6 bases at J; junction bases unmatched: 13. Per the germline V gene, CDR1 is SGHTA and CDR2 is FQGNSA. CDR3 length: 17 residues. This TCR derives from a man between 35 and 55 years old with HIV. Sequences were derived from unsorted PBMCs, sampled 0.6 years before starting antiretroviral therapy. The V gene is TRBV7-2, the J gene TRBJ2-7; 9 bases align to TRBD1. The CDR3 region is CASSLVGQGSISSEQYF. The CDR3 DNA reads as TGTGCCAGCAGCTTAGTGGGACAGGGATCTATTTCGTCCGAGCAGTACTTC.